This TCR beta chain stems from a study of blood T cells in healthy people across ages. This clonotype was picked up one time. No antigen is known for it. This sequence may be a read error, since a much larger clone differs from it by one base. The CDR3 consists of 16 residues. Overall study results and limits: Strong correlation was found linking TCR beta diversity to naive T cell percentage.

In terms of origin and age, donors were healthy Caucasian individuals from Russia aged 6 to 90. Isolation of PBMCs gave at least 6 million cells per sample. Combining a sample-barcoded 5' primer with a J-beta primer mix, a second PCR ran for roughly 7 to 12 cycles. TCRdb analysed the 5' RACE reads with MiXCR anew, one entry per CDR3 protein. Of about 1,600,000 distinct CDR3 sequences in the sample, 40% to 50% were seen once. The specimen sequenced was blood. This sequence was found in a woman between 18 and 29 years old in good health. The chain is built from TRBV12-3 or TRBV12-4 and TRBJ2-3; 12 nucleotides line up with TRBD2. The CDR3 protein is CASSSALAGGPDAQYF. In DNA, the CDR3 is TGTGCCAGCAGTTCCGCTCTAGCGGGGGGGCCAGATGCGCAGTATTTT.